This T cell receptor (beta chain) originates from a study of blood T cell repertoires in COVID-19. Repertoires were generated with immunoSEQ multiplex PCR, while TCRdb's copy carries only in-frame clones and drops some. The sample includes 300,000 to 400,000 clones, 70% to 90% seen only once; the top ten take around 0.91%. The germline CDR1 and CDR2 sequences are KGHSH and LQKENI. V gave up 3 bases and J gave up 5 bases, with 7 bases separating them. The CDR3 length is 12 residues. The chain is built from TRBV18 and TRBJ1-2; weak D call: TRBD1 (5 bases). The sequence came from a woman under 40 with acute COVID-19. Input material: PBMCs or T cells enriched from blood (not recorded which). CDR3 coding DNA: TGTGCCAGCTCACCGGAGGGGTATGGCTACACCTTC. As protein: CASSPEGYGYTF.